These 18 T cell receptor beta chains were all obtained from the same sample, sequenced in a study of vaccination effects on CD4 cells after COVID-19. What these receptors recognize is not known. Antigen-specific CD4+ T cells were first expanded with viral peptide pools by the ViraFEST assay and only then sequenced. Subsequent to a culture period of roughly 11 days, CD4+ T cells were isolated. The person's infection with SARS-CoV-2, confirmed by PCR, took place between March and December 2020. The participants, recipients of two vaccine doses, got either BNT162b2 or mRNA-1273. Generated by immunoSEQ multiplex PCR, the TCRdb table keeps only in-frame clones and is missing some. The sample has roughly 17,000 clones; over 60% are singletons. The input for sequencing was CD4+ T cells from PBMCs cultured with SARS-CoV-2 spike peptides, taken after COVID-19 vaccination. The source of these receptors is a human donor who had a prior SARS-CoV-2 infection.

This chain connects TRBV18 to TRBJ2-3; the D gene could be TRBD1 or TRBD2 (5 bases each). V lost 5 bases to trimming and J lost 0 bases, with 6 bases between them. The CDR3 runs to 13 residues. The germline CDR1 and CDR2 sequences are KGHSH and LQKENI. The CDR3 loop reads CASSRDSTDTQYF. CDR3 DNA sequence: TGTGCCAGCTCAAGGGACAGCACAGATACGCAGTATTTT.

This clone is deemed medium-sized (0.01 to 0.1%). V is TRBV4-2 and J is TRBJ2-7, with 7 bases matching TRBD2. The CDR3 has 15 residues. Germline V gene data show CDR1 as LGHNA and CDR2 as YNFKEQ. Trimming removed 1 base from V and 0 bases from J; junction bases left unmatched: 3. CDR3 sequence: CASSQAGGSSYEQYF. In DNA, the CDR3 is TGTGCCAGCAGCCAAGCGGGGGGATCCTCCTACGAGCAGTACTTC.

The chain uses TRBV18 and TRBJ2-3; D is ambiguous. The V gene lost 3 bases and the J gene lost 6 bases, with 10 bases spanning the gap. The CDR3 is 13 amino acids. Per the germline V gene, CDR1 is KGHSH and CDR2 is LQKENI. The CDR3 here is CASSPGSGDTQYF. The DNA of the CDR3 is TGTGCCAGCTCACCCGGATCAGGCGATACGCAGTATTTT.

The chain carries TRBV3-1 (or the pseudogene TRBV3-2) and TRBJ2-3; D unclear. Trimming removed 1 base from V and 3 bases from J, with 8 bases in between. Germline CDR1 reads LGHDT; CDR2 reads YNNKEL (reference sequence). CDR3 length: 14 residues. The CDR3 nucleotides are TGTGCCAGCAGCCAAGGGGTGGGTACAGATACGCAGTATTTT. Amino acid sequence: CASSQGVGTDTQYF.

V gene TRBV2 combines with J gene TRBJ2-1; D is unresolved. This CDR3 spans 15 amino acids. Trimming removed 3 bases at V and 3 bases at J, with 12 bases between. CDR1 and CDR2 (germline): SNHLY, FYNNEI. The CDR3 DNA reads as TGTGCCAGCAGTGATCGTGGGCTGGGCTACAATGAGCAGTTCTTC. As protein: CASSDRGLGYNEQFF.

This chain uses TRBV5-6 with TRBJ1-2; 8 bases fit TRBD1. The ends lost 4 bases at V and 2 bases at J; junction bases unmatched: 4. This CDR3 has 14 residues. CDR1 and CDR2 (germline): SGHDT, YYEEEE. Written as DNA, the CDR3 is TGTGCCAGCAGCCCCAGGGGGCCCAACTATGGCTACACCTTC. Translating it yields CASSPRGPNYGYTF.

This sequence joins TRBV15 and TRBJ1-1; a weak D match, TRBD1 (6 bases). Germline CDR1 reads LNHNV; CDR2 reads YYDKDF (reference sequence). CDR3 length equals 18 residues. Trimming cost V 0 bases and J 10 bases, with 27 bases left between them. The CDR3 nucleotides are TGTGCCACCAGCAGAGATTCACCGTCTGGGTTTAGGGGGGCGGTAGCTTTCTTT. It is translated as CATSRDSPSGFRGAVAFF. Filled out from reference TRBV15 and TRBJ1-1, the complete variable domain reads DAMVIQNPRYQVTQFGKPVTLSCSQTLNHNVMYWYQQKSSQAPKLLFHYYDKDFNNEADTPDNFQSRRPNTSFCFLDIRSPGLGDTAMYLCATSRDSPSGFRGAVAFFGQGTRLTVV.

Here the CDR3 DNA reads TGTGCCAGCAGTTATGTCGTGGGCACAGATACGCAGTATTTT. Translating it yields CASSYVVGTDTQYF. The chain recombines TRBV6-5 with TRBJ2-3; no clear D gene. There are 14 residues in the CDR3. V shed 3 bases and J shed 1 base, with 8 bases lying between them. Germline V gene sequence: CDR1 MNHEY, CDR2 SVGAGI.

This chain joins TRBV15 and TRBJ1-5; D is unresolved. V lost 2 bases, J lost 7 bases, and 6 bases lay in between. There are 12 residues in the CDR3. Germline V gives CDR1 LNHNV, CDR2 YYDKDF (reference sequence). Here the CDR3 DNA reads TGTGCCACCAGCAGAAGGTCCCAGCCCCAGCATTTT. Translation gives CATSRRSQPQHF.

The chain carries TRBV5-1 and TRBJ1-1; TRBD1 matches 7 bases. The CDR3 totals 15 residues. Germline V gene lookup returns CDR1 SGHRS and CDR2 YFSETQ. V gave up 0 bases and J gave up 5 bases; unmatched junction bases: 7. The CDR3 nucleotides read TGCGCCAGCAGCTTGGACCCAGGGGGGGGGACTGAAGCTTTCTTT. Translated, it gives CASSLDPGGGTEAFF.

This clone showed up just a few times. This chain uses TRBV12-3 or TRBV12-4 with TRBJ1-2; weak D call: TRBD1 (6 bases). V was clipped by 3 bases and J by 8 bases, with 13 bases between them. The CDR3 has 13 amino acids. The CDR3 DNA reads as TGTGCCAGCAGTTTCTTGCCCGGACAGGGCTACACCTTC. Residues: CASSFLPGQGYTF.

This chain joins TRBV21-1 and TRBJ1-6; TRBD1 is the table's D call, not checked against the DNA. TRBV21-1 is a known pseudogene. The CDR3 runs 17 residues. DNA of the CDR3: TGTGCCAGCAACCGGGTGAAGACAGGGCTTGTCGATTCACCCCTCCACTTT. Translation: CASNRVKTGLVDSPLHF.

This sequence joins TRBV20-1 and TRBJ1-1; D remains unclear. CDR1 and CDR2 from the germline V gene are DFQATT and SNEGSKA (reference sequence). Between the trimmed V and J ends, which lost 3 bases and 3 bases, there was a span of 14 bases. This CDR3 has 14 residues. Here the CDR3 reads CSASMGVSYTEAFF. The DNA of the CDR3 is TGCAGTGCTAGTATGGGAGTATCTTACACTGAAGCTTTCTTT.

Sample share makes this clone medium-sized. The genes are TRBV11-2 and TRBJ2-5; possible D gene TRBD2, 9 bases. The CDR3 is made up of 18 amino acids. Looked up from germline, CDR1 is SGHAT and CDR2 is FQNNGV. The germline V and J ends were trimmed by 4 bases and 7 bases, with 28 bases remaining between them. DNA of the CDR3: TGTGCCAGCAGCTCACAGGGGGGGTATTTTGCGGGGGGGCGGACCCAGTACTTC. It codes for CASSSQGGYFAGGRTQYF. Combining the CDR3 with reference TRBV11-2 and TRBJ2-5 gives the whole variable domain EAGVAQSPRYKIIEKRQSVAFWCNPISGHATLYWYQQILGQGPKLLIQFQNNGVVDDSQLPKDRFSAERLKGVDSTLKIQPAKLEDSAVYLCASSSQGGYFAGGRTQYFGPGTRLLVL.

In this sample, this clone turned up a few times. The chain has TRBV19 and TRBJ1-5, with D uncertain. The CDR3 is made up of 17 amino acids. V lost 2 bases and J 0 bases, leaving 14 bases between the germline ends. From germline, CDR1 is LNHDA and CDR2 SQIVND (reference sequence). CDR3 in amino acids: CASSIPEVDHSNQPQHF. The CDR3 DNA is TGTGCCAGTAGTATACCGGAGGTAGACCATAGCAATCAGCCCCAGCATTTT.

The V gene is TRBV10-3, the J gene TRBJ2-2; 9 nucleotides align to TRBD2. The CDR3 has 18 amino acids. J was trimmed by 2 bases and V by 4 bases; bases with no gene match: 11. CDR1 is ENHRY, CDR2 SYGVKD, per germline. The DNA for the CDR3 is TGTGCCATCAGTGTGGCTAGCGGGATGGCCATAAACACCGGGGAGCTGTTTTTT. Translated, it gives CAISVASGMAINTGELFF.

This clone came up once. V and J are TRBV4-3 and TRBJ1-3, with D unresolved. V was cut by 4 bases and J by 0 bases, with 7 bases left in between. This CDR3 spans 14 amino acids. Per the germline V gene, CDR1 is LGHNA and CDR2 is YSLEER. CDR3 nucleotides: TGCGCCAGCAGCCCTTTAGACTCTGGAAACACCATATATTTT. Its protein is CASSPLDSGNTIYF.

This chain uses TRBV3-1 (or the pseudogene TRBV3-2) with TRBJ2-1; 10 nucleotides line up with TRBD2. There are 16 residues in the CDR3. From germline, CDR1 is LGHDT and CDR2 YNNKEL (reference sequence). V gave up 3 bases and J gave up 6 bases; unmatched junction bases: 8. The CDR3 here is CASSHIRTSGVNEQFF. CDR3 coding DNA: TGTGCCAGCAGCCATATAAGAACTAGCGGGGTCAATGAGCAGTTCTTC.